This record covers a single T cell receptor (beta chain). Data came from immunoSEQ multiplex PCR; TCRdb stores just in-frame clones and leaves some out. The repertoire holds about 73,000 clones, with approximately 92% as singletons. Germline V gene lookup returns CDR1 SEHNR and CDR2 FQNEAQ (reference sequence). The germline V and J ends were trimmed by 9 bases and 1 base, with 12 bases remaining between them. CDR3 length: 13 amino acids. The entry originates in a study of T cell changes during pregnancy in multiple sclerosis. This clonotype was obtained from a female donor in good health, enrolled as a control in a pregnancy study. The chain has TRBV7-9 and TRBJ1-1; D is undetermined. Here the sequenced sample was peripheral blood, taken in the third trimester of pregnancy. DNA for the CDR3: TGTGCCAGAGGGCGGGTAGGGAACACTGAAGCTTTCTTT. Its protein is CARGRVGNTEAFF.